The 12 T cell receptor beta chains listed next were all sequenced from one sample in a study of human T cells and chemical hapten exposure. TCRdb fed the RACE reads into MiXCR, producing one record per CDR3 protein. The sample yields 360,000 or so distinct CDR3 sequences, roughly 6.3% seen once. Stated time point: patch test 2, 6 weeks after DPC sensitization. Treatment noted: therapeutic diphenylcyclopropenone sensitization with weekly scalp DPC. The specimen comprised whole blood, sampled in connection with sensitization to the hapten diphenylcyclopropenone (DPC). The receptor set was obtained from a woman between 18 and 30 years old with alopecia areata. Some clones in this sample may be carry-over from other donors' samples.

This clonotype was observed many times. The chain carries TRBV18 and TRBJ1-2; possible D gene TRBD1, 6 bases. The germline V and J ends were trimmed by 6 bases and 8 bases, with 13 bases remaining between them. This CDR3 comprises 12 residues. The germline gives CDR1 KGHSH, CDR2 LQKENI. Here the CDR3 reads CASSPGVFGYTF. The CDR3 nucleotides read TGTGCCAGCTCTCCAGGGGTCTTCGGCTACACCTTC. Based on the CDR3 plus reference TRBV18 and TRBJ1-2, the full variable domain is NAGVMQNPRHLVRRRGQEARLRCSPMKGHSHVYWYRQLPEEGLKFMVYLQKENIIDESGMPKERFSAEFPKEGPSILRIQQVVRGDSAAYFCASSPGVFGYTFGSGTRLTVV.

At least ten counts were recorded for this clonotype. The chain uses TRBV3-1 and TRBJ1-2, with D maybe TRBD1 (5 bases). Per the germline V gene, CDR1 is LGHDT and CDR2 is YNNKEL (reference sequence). The CDR3 runs to 20 residues. V was cut by 4 bases and J by 5 bases, with 32 bases left in between. The CDR3 here is CASSPIGGAAPATTKYGYTF. The CDR3, as DNA: TGTGCCAGCAGCCCAATCGGAGGGGCGGCGCCGGCTACTACGAAATATGGCTACACCTTC. Combining the CDR3 with reference TRBV3-1 and TRBJ1-2 gives the whole variable domain DTAVSQTPKYLVTQMGNDKSIKCEQNLGHDTMYWYKQDSKKFLKIMFSYNNKELIINETVPNRFSPKSPDKAHLNLHINSLELGDSAVYFCASSPIGGAAPATTKYGYTFGSGTRLTVV.

In its sample, this clonotype was seen many times. This chain connects TRBV6-2 or TRBV6-3 to TRBJ2-3; 10 bases fit TRBD2. The germline gives CDR1 MNHEY, CDR2 SVGEGT. V trimming: 4 bases; J trimming: 1 base; junction bases outside the gene matches: 8. This CDR3 is built from 17 residues. CDR3 DNA sequence: TGTGCCAGCAGTTCGCAAGCGGGGGGGCCGGGCACAGATACGCAGTATTTT. It specifies CASSSQAGGPGTDTQYF.

CDR3 protein: CAISNRGAGGEQYF. The CDR3 nucleotides read TGTGCCATCAGCAACAGGGGCGCCGGAGGCGAGCAGTACTTC. The rearrangement links TRBV10-3 to TRBJ2-7, with 7 bases identical to TRBD1. Germline loops: CDR1 ENHRY, CDR2 SYGVKD. V lost 6 bases to trimming and J lost 6 bases; unmatched junction nucleotides: 11. This CDR3 has 14 amino acids.

This clonotype occurred a few times. The junction shows a germline mismatch at one end, possibly a read error. The chain joins TRBV18 to TRBJ1-2; D gene ambiguous. This CDR3 contains 13 residues. Germline CDR1 KGHSH, CDR2 LQKENI. In DNA, the CDR3 is TGTGCCAGCTCGCCACAGCATAACTATGGCTACACCTTC. This codes for CASSPQHNYGYTF.

The rearrangement links TRBV11-1 to TRBJ2-5; TRBD2 might be the D (5 bases). The germline V and J ends were trimmed by 0 bases and 4 bases, with 15 bases remaining between them. CDR1 SGHAT and CDR2 FQDESV come from the germline V gene (reference sequence). The CDR3 contains 16 residues. The CDR3 DNA follows: TGTGCCAGCAGCTTAGCGTCTGGACTCTTCCTAGAGACCCAGTACTTC. Its protein product is CASSLASGLFLETQYF.

In its sample, this clonotype was seen many times. The chain has TRBV5-4 and TRBJ1-1, with no clear D. The CDR3 spans 15 residues. The V gene lost 6 bases and the J gene lost 1 base, with 16 bases spanning the gap. Germline V lookup: CDR1 SGHNT, CDR2 YYREEE (reference sequence). The CDR3 coding sequence is TGTGCCAGCACCACTGCGAGTAACAGGAACACTGAAGCTTTCTTT. Encoded protein: CASTTASNRNTEAFF.

This clonotype was picked up many times. The chain is built from TRBV7-9 and TRBJ2-6; D is ambiguous. The V gene lost 7 bases and the J gene lost 0 bases, with 4 bases spanning the gap. The CDR3 totals 13 residues. CDR1 is SEHNR and CDR2 is FQNEAQ in the germline V gene (reference sequence). CDR3 in amino acids: CASMGSGANVLTF. The CDR3 DNA is TGTGCCAGCATGGGCTCTGGGGCCAACGTCCTGACTTTC.

This clonotype has at least ten counts. The chain employs TRBV29-1 and TRBJ2-1, with 10 bases lining up with TRBD2. Germline CDR1 and CDR2: SQVTM and ANQGSEA. The CDR3 has 12 residues. The ends lost 1 base at V and 10 bases at J; junction bases unmatched: 1. The CDR3 nucleotides read TGCAGCGTTGAAGCGACTAGCGGGGAGCAGTTCTTC. Translating gives CSVEATSGEQFF.

This clonotype was seen a handful of times. The V call is TRBV7-3, the J call TRBJ2-6; D call uncertain. The germline gives CDR1 SGHTA, CDR2 FQGTGA. The CDR3 has 14 amino acids. V shed 6 bases and J shed 2 bases, with 8 bases lying between them. This CDR3 is CASSLWTGANVLTF. The CDR3 bases are TGTGCCAGCAGTCTGTGGACTGGGGCCAACGTCCTGACTTTC.

This clonotype has ten or more counts. The genes are TRBV11-2 and TRBJ2-1; possibly TRBD1 for D (5 bases). Trimming stripped 4 bases from V and 4 bases from J, with 11 bases between. From germline, CDR1 is SGHAT and CDR2 FQNNGV. The CDR3 totals 14 residues. This CDR3 is CASSYHQGYNEQFF. The CDR3 DNA reads TGTGCCAGCAGCTATCACCAGGGTTACAATGAGCAGTTCTTC.

The chain employs TRBV7-9 and TRBJ2-3; tentatively, D is TRBD1 (5 bases). V was clipped by 5 bases and J by 5 bases, with 14 bases between them. The CDR3 has 14 amino acids. Germline lookup yields CDR1 SEHNR and CDR2 FQNEAQ (reference sequence). CDR3 nucleotides: TGTGCCAGCAGCCGTACCGGTACAGGAGATACGCAGTATTTT. It encodes CASSRTGTGDTQYF.